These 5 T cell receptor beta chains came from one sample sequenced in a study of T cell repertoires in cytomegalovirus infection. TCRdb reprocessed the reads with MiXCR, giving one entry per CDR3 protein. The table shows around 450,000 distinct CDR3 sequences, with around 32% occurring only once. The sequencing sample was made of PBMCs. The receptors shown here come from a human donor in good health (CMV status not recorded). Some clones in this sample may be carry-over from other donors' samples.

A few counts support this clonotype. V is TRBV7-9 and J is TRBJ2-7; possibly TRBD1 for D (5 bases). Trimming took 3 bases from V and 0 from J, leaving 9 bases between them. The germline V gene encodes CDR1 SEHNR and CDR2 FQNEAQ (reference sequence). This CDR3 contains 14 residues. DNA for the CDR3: TGTGCCAGCAGCTTCCAGGGCCCCTCCTACGAGCAGTACTTC. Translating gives CASSFQGPSYEQYF.

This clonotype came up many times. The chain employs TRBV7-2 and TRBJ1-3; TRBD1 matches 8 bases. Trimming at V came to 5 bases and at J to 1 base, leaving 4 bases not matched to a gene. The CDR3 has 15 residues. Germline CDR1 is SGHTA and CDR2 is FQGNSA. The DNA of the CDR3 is TGTGCCAGCAGCGTCGACAGGGGTTCTGGAAACACCATATATTTT. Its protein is CASSVDRGSGNTIYF.

CDR3 DNA sequence: TGTGCCAGCAGTTACTCTCGAGGTGGTAGCGGGGGGCCAGAGACCCAGTACTTC. Translating it yields CASSYSRGGSGGPETQYF. The chain recombines TRBV6-6 with TRBJ2-5, with 10 bases lining up with TRBD2. This CDR3 has 18 residues. V lost 0 bases and J lost 4; bases outside the gene matches: 11. The germline CDR1 and CDR2 sequences are MNHNY and SVGAGI (reference sequence).

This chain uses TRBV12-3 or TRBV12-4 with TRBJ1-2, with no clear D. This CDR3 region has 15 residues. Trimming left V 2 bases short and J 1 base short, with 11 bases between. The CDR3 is CASSLRPGGNYGYTF. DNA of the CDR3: TGTGCCAGCAGTTTACGACCCGGCGGTAACTATGGCTACACCTTC.

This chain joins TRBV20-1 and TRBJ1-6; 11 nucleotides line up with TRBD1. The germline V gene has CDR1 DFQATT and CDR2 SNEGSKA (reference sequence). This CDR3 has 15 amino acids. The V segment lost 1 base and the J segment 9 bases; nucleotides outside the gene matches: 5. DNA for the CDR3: TGCAGTGCTAGAGGGACAGGGGGCGCGGGTTCACCCCTCCACTTT. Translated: CSARGTGGAGSPLHF.